One T cell receptor (beta chain) is described in this entry. Its target is not known. This record comes from a study of cytomegalovirus exposure and HLA in healthy donors. PCR amplification relied on 60 Vbeta primers (plus 13 Jbeta primers). Data came from immunoSEQ multiplex PCR; TCRdb stores just in-frame clones and leaves some out. The table lists 100,000 to 150,000 clones, 65% to 75% of them singletons, with more than 3.5% in the top ten. Trimming at V came to 0 bases and at J to 3 bases, leaving 3 bases not matched to a gene. This CDR3 has 15 residues. Germline CDR1 MNHEY, CDR2 SVGAGI. Study results and caveats: The study carried out a later analysis of TCR beta sequences. It associated roughly 17,000 of them with specific HLA alleles at a false discovery rate of 0.05. Researchers catalogued over 150 TCR beta chains as cytomegalovirus-associated.

The receptor was derived from a man aged 40-50 years in good health and CMV-seropositive. The V gene is TRBV6-5, the J gene TRBJ2-7; 9 nucleotides line up with TRBD2. The sample was PBMCs. The CDR3 nucleotides read TGTGCCAGCAGTTACTCTCCAGCGGGAGGCTACGAGCAGTACTTC. Translated: CASSYSPAGGYEQYF.